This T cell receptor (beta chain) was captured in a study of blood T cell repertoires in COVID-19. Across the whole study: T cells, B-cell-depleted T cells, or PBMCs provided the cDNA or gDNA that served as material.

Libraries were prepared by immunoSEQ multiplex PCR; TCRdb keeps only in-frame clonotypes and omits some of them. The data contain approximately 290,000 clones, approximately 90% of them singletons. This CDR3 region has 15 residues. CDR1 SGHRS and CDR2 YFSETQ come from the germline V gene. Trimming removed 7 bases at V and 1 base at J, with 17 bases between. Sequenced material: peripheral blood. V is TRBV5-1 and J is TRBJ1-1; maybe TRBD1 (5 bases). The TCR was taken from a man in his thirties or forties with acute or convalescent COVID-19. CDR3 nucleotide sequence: TGCGCCAGCCTGGGGACTTTTGGGGGGAACACTGAAGCTTTCTTT. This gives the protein CASLGTFGGNTEAFF.